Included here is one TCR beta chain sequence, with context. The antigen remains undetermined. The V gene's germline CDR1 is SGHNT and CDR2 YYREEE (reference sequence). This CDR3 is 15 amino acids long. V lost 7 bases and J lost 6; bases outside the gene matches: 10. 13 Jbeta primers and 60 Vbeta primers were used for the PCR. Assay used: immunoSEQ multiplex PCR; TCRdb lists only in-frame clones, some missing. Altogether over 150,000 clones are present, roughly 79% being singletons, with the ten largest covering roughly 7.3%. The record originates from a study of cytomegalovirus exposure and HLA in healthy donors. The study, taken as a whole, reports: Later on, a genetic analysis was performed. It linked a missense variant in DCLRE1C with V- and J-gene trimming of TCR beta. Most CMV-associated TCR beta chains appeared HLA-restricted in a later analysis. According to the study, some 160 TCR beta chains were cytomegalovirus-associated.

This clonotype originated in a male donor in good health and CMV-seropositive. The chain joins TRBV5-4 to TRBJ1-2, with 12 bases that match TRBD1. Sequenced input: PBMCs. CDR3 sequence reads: CASSTPGTGGDGYTF. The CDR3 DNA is TGTGCCAGCTCGACCCCCGGGACAGGGGGCGATGGCTACACCTTC.